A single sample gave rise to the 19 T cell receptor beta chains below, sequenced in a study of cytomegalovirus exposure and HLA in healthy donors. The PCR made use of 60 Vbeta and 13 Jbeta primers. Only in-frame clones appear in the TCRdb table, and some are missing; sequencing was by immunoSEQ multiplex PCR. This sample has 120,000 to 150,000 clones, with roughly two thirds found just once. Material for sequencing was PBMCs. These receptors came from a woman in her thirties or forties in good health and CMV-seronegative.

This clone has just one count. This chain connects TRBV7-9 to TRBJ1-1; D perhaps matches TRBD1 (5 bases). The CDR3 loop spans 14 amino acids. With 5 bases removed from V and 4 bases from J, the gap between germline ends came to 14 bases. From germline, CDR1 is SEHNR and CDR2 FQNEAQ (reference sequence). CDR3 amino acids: CASSPGVGSTEAFF. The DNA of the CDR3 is TGTGCCAGCAGCCCGGGGGTAGGGAGCACTGAAGCTTTCTTT. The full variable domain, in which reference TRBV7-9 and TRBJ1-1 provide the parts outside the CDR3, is DTGVSQNPRHKITKRGQNVTFRCDPISEHNRLYWYRQTLGQGPEFLTYFQNEAQLEKSRLLSDRFSAERPKGSFSTLEIQRTEQGDSAMYLCASSPGVGSTEAFFGQGTRLTVV.

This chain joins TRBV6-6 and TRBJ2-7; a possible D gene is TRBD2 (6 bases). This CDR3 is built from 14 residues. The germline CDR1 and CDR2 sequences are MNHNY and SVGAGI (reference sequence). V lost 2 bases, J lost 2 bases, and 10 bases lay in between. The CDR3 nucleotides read TGTGCCAGCAGTTACGGGGGGACGGCCTACGAGCAGTACTTC. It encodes CASSYGGTAYEQYF.

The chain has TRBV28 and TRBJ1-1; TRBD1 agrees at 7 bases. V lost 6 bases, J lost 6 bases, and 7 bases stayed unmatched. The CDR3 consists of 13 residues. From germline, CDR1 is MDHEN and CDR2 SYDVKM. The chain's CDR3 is CASSDRVSAEAFF. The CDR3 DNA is TGTGCCAGCAGCGACAGGGTTTCGGCTGAAGCTTTCTTT.

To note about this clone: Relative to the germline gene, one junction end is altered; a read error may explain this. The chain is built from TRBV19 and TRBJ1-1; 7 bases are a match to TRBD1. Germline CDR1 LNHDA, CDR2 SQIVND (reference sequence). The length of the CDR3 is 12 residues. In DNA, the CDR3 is TGTGCCAGTAGAACCGGGACAGTTCCCTTCACCTTT. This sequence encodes CASRTGTVPFTF.

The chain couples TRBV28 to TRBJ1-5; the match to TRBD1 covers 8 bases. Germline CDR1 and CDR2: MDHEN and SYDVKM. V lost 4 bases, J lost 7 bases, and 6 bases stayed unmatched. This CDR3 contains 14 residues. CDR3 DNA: TGTGCCAGCAGTTCAGCAGGGGGCGGGCAGCCCCAGCATTTT. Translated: CASSSAGGGQPQHF. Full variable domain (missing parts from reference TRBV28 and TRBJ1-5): DVKVTQSSRYLVKRTGEKVFLECVQDMDHENMFWYRQDPGLGLRLIYFSYDVKMKEKGDIPEGYSVSREKKERFSLILESASTNQTSMYLCASSSAGGGQPQHFGDGTRLSIL.

CDR3 region: CASTNLPLGDGYTF. The CDR3 DNA reads as TGTGCCAGCACCAACCTTCCACTAGGCGATGGCTACACCTTC. The genes are TRBV11-1 and TRBJ1-2; D not resolved. The germline V gene has CDR1 SGHAT and CDR2 FQDESV (reference sequence). This CDR3 contains 14 residues. The V end lost 7 bases, the J end lost 6 bases, and 18 bases lay between the germline ends.

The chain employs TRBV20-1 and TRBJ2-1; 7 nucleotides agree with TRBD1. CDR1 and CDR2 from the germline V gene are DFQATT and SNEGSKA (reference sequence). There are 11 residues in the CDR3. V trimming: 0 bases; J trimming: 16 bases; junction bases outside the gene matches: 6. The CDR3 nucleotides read TGCAGTGCTAGAGATTCTGGGACAGTTTTCTTC. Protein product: CSARDSGTVFF.

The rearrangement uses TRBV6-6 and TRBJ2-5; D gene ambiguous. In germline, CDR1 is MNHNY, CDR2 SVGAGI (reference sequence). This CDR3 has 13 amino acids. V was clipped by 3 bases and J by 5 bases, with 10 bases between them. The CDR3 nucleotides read TGTGCCAGCAGTTATAAGTTCCGGGAGACCCAGTACTTC. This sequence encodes CASSYKFRETQYF.

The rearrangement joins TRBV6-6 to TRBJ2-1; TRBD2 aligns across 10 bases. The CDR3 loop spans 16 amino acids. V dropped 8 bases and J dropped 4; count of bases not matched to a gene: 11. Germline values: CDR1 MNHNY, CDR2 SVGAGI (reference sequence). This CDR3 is CASLGSGGPRYNEQFF. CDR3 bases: TGTGCCAGCCTAGGTAGCGGGGGGCCCCGGTACAATGAGCAGTTCTTC.

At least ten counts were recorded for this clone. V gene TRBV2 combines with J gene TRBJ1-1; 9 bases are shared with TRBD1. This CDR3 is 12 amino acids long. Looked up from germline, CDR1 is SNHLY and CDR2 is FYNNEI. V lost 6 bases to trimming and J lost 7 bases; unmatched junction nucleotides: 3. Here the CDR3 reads CASRGQGYEAFF. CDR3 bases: TGTGCCAGCAGAGGACAGGGGTATGAAGCTTTCTTT.

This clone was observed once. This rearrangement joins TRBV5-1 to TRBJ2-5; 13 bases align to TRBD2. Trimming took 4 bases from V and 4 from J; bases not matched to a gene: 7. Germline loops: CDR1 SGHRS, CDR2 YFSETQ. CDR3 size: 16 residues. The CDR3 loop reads CASSPGLAGVSETQYF. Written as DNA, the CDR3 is TGCGCCAGCAGCCCCGGACTAGCGGGGGTCTCAGAGACCCAGTACTTC.

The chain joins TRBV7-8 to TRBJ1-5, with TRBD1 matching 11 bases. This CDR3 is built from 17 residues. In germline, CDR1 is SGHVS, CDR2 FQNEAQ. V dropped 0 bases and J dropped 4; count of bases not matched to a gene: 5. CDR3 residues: CASSLARTGGTNQPQHF. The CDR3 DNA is TGTGCCAGCAGCTTAGCGAGGACAGGGGGCACAAATCAGCCCCAGCATTTT.

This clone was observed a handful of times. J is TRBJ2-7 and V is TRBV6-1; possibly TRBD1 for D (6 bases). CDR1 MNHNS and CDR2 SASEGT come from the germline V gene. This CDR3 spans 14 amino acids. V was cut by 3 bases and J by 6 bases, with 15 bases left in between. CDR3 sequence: CASSDPGQVFEQYF. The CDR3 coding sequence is TGTGCCAGCAGTGACCCGGGACAAGTTTTCGAGCAGTACTTC.

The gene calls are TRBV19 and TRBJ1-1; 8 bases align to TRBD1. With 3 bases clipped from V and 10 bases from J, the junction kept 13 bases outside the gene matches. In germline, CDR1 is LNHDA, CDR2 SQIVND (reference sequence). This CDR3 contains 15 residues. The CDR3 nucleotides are TGTGCCAGTAGTATCGTAGGCAGGGGGCAAAGCGGAGCTTTCTTT. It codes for CASSIVGRGQSGAFF.

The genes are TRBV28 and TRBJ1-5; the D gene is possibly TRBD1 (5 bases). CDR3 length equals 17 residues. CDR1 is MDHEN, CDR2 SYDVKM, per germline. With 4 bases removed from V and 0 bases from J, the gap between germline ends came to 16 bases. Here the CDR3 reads CASSSAGIRSSNQPQHF. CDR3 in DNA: TGTGCCAGCAGTTCCGCAGGGATTAGATCTAGCAATCAGCCCCAGCATTTT. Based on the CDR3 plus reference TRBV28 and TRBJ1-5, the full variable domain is DVKVTQSSRYLVKRTGEKVFLECVQDMDHENMFWYRQDPGLGLRLIYFSYDVKMKEKGDIPEGYSVSREKKERFSLILESASTNQTSMYLCASSSAGIRSSNQPQHFGDGTRLSIL.

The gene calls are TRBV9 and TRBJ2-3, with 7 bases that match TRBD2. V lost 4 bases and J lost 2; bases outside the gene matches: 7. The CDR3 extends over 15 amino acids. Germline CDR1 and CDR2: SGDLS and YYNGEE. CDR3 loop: CASSPRAGNTDTQYF. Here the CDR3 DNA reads TGTGCCAGCAGCCCACGAGCGGGGAACACAGATACGCAGTATTTT.

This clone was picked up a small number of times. This CDR3 reads CASSQIQGQETQYF. The CDR3 DNA follows: TGCGCCAGCAGCCAAATACAGGGCCAAGAGACCCAGTACTTC. V usage is TRBV4-1 and J usage is TRBJ2-5; D may be TRBD1 (6 bases). Trimming stripped 2 bases from V and 1 base from J, with 8 bases between. The CDR3 extends over 14 amino acids. Germline lookup yields CDR1 MGHRA and CDR2 YSYEKL.

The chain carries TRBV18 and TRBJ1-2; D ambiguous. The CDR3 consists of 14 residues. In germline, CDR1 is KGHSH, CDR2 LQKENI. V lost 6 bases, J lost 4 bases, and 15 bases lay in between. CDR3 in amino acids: CASSRERLSYGYTF. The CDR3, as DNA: TGTGCCAGCTCCCGGGAACGCCTTAGCTATGGCTACACCTTC.

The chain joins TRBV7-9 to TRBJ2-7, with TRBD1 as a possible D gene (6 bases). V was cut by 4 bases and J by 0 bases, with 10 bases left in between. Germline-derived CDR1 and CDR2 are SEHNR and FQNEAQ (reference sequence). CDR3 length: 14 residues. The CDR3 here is CASSSTGTSYEQYV. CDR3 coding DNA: TGTGCCAGCAGCTCCACAGGGACCTCCTACGAGCAGTACGTC.